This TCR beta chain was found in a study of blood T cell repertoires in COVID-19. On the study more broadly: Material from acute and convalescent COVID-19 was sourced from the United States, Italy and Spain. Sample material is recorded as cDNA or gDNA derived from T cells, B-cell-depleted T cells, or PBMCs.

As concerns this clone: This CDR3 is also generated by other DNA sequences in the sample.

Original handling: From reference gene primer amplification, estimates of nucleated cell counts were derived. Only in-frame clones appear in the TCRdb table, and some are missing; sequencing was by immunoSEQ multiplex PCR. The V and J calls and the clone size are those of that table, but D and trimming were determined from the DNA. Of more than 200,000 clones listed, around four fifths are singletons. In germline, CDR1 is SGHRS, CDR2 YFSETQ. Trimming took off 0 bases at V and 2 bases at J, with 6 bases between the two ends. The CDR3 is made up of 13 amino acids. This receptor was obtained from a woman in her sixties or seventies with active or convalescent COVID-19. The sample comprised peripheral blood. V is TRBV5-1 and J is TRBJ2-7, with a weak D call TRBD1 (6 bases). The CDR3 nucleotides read TGCGCCAGCAGCTTGGACAGGGCCTACGAGCAGTACTTC. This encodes CASSLDRAYEQYF.